Below are 20 T cell receptor beta chains sequenced from a single sample in a study of radiation and T cells in renal cell carcinoma (dated by TCRdb to between 2020 and 2021). Libraries were constructed by the immunoSEQ multiplex PCR assay. In TCRdb, the immuneACCESS table is reduced to in-frame sequences with V and J assigned. These tables do not hold every clone; where another copy was compared, an unresolved V gene accounts for under half, and the others remain unexplained. The sample has around 120,000 clones on record, roughly four fifths of them singletons. Around 1.8% of the sample goes to the ten largest clones. The intended sense of this specimen's time point label: blood 2 weeks post-SBRT. In the paper's terms, the treatment or condition label means: 15 Gy SBRT to primary tumor, nephrectomy 4 weeks later. The source material was blood, sampled from a patient whose treatment included radiotherapy and nephrectomy. The receptors shown here come from a woman aged 60-70 years with renal cell carcinoma.

V usage is TRBV19 and J usage is TRBJ2-7, with TRBD1 matching over 9 bases. The CDR3 has 14 amino acids. The trim removed 5 bases at V and 3 bases at J, leaving 5 bases unmatched. CDR1 and CDR2 from the germline V gene are LNHDA and SQIVND (reference sequence). CDR3 nucleotides: TGTGCCAGTAGTGTCCAGGACAGGGGCTACGAGCAGTACTTC. This encodes CASSVQDRGYEQYF. Based on the CDR3 plus reference TRBV19 and TRBJ2-7, the full variable domain is DGGITQSPKYLFRKEGQNVTLSCEQNLNHDAMYWYRQDPGQGLRLIYYSQIVNDFQKGDIAEGYSVSREKKESFPLTVTSAQKNPTAFYLCASSVQDRGYEQYFGPGTRLTVT.

The chain links TRBV4-1 to TRBJ1-4, with 9 bases matching TRBD1. After removal of 6 bases from V and 4 bases from J, the junction contained 15 bases not matched to a gene. In germline, CDR1 is MGHRA, CDR2 YSYEKL. The CDR3 sequence is 18 residues long. This CDR3 reads CASRSTGQGRFSNEKLFF. DNA of the CDR3: TGCGCCAGCAGATCTACGGGACAGGGACGGTTTAGTAATGAAAAACTGTTTTTT.

V is TRBV6-5 and J is TRBJ1-2, with D tentatively TRBD1 (5 bases). Trimming cost V 6 bases and J 13 bases, with 21 bases left between them. The germline gives CDR1 MNHEY, CDR2 SVGAGI. This CDR3 spans 13 amino acids. CDR3 sequence (DNA): TGTGCCAGCAGACAGAGCTCAGGGCAGCGGTTCACCTTC. The encoded protein is CASRQSSGQRFTF.

This clone has more than one count but fewer than ten. V usage is TRBV14 and J usage is TRBJ2-1; D ambiguous. The CDR3 runs 12 residues. V lost 3 bases to trimming and J lost 8 bases, with 8 bases between them. Germline CDR1 SGHDN, CDR2 FVKESK. The chain's CDR3 is CASSQSTYEQFF. CDR3 bases: TGTGCCAGCAGCCAGAGTACGTATGAGCAGTTCTTC. The variable domain in full, with the rest retrieved from reference TRBV14 and TRBJ2-1, is EAGVTQFPSHSVIEKGQTVTLRCDPISGHDNLYWYRRVMGKEIKFLLHFVKESKQDESGMPNNRFLAERTGGTYSTLKVQPAELEDSGVYFCASSQSTYEQFFGPGTRLTVL.

This clone appeared a single time. This sequence joins TRBV18 and TRBJ2-5; 8 nucleotides align to TRBD2. Losses at the gene ends were 2 bases for V and 1 base for J; bases not matched to a gene: 15. The CDR3 sequence is 19 residues long. The germline V gene encodes CDR1 KGHSH and CDR2 LQKENI. The chain's CDR3 is CASSPMNAASGGAQETQYF. For the CDR3, the DNA is TGTGCCAGCTCACCAATGAACGCTGCATCGGGGGGGGCCCAAGAGACCCAGTACTTC.

The V gene is TRBV5-6, the J gene TRBJ1-6, with D possibly being TRBD1 (5 bases). CDR3 length: 15 amino acids. CDR1 is SGHDT and CDR2 is YYEEEE in the germline V gene. V shed 4 bases and J shed 3 bases, with 11 bases lying between them. This chain's CDR3 is CASSGRDGYNSPLHF. For the CDR3, the DNA is TGTGCCAGCAGCGGACGGGACGGCTATAATTCACCCCTCCACTTT.

The V gene is TRBV30, the J gene TRBJ2-2, with unresolved D. The ends were cut back, 0 bases at V and 3 bases at J, with 5 bases in the middle. This CDR3 is built from 13 residues. Germline V gene sequence: CDR1 GTSNPN, CDR2 SVGIG (reference sequence). The CDR3 DNA reads TGTGCCTGGAGTGTGCGGTACACCGGGGAGCTGTTTTTT. Encoded protein: CAWSVRYTGELFF. Together with reference TRBV30 and TRBJ2-2, the CDR3 gives the full variable domain: SQTIHQWPATLVQPVGSPLSLECTVEGTSNPNLYWYRQAAGRGLQLLFYSVGIGQISSEVPQNLSASRPQDRQFILSSKKLLLSDSGFYLCAWSVRYTGELFFGEGSRLTVL.

This rearrangement joins TRBV6-1 to TRBJ1-1, with TRBD1 matching 7 bases. CDR1 is MNHNS and CDR2 is SASEGT in the germline V gene. The CDR3 covers 13 residues. J gave up 1 base and V 10 bases, and 6 bases lay outside the gene matches. The CDR3 protein is CATLYRGNTEAFF. DNA of the CDR3: TGTGCCACTCTATACAGGGGGAACACTGAAGCTTTCTTT.

The V gene is TRBV5-6, the J gene TRBJ1-2; D gene unclear. The CDR3 extends over 15 amino acids. V was cut by 3 bases and J by 3 bases, with 15 bases left in between. Germline CDR1 SGHDT, CDR2 YYEEEE. The CDR3 loop is CASSSTWTAYYGYTF. The CDR3 DNA follows: TGTGCCAGCAGCTCGACCTGGACTGCCTACTATGGCTACACCTTC.

This clone was seen a handful of times. The chain carries TRBV10-1 and TRBJ1-2, with D possibly being TRBD1 (6 bases). Trimming left V 3 bases short and J 4 bases short, with 9 bases between. The CDR3 runs to 13 residues. In germline, CDR1 is WNHNN, CDR2 SYGVQD (reference sequence). For the CDR3, the DNA is TGCGCCAGCAGTGAAGGGGGTCCCTATGGCTACACCTTC. Translation gives CASSEGGPYGYTF.

J is TRBJ2-3 and V is TRBV6-6; 9 bases line up with TRBD1. CDR1 and CDR2 (germline): MNHNY, SVGAGI (reference sequence). Germline trimming cut 10 bases from V and 2 bases from J; bases unmatched to any gene: 7. This CDR3 spans 14 amino acids. In DNA, the CDR3 is TGTGCCACTAAACAGGGGGCCTTCACAGATACGCAGTATTTT. It encodes CATKQGAFTDTQYF.

This chain connects TRBV5-1 to TRBJ2-1, with D hard to call. The V and J ends lost 3 bases and 0 bases respectively, with 7 bases between them. In germline, CDR1 is SGHRS, CDR2 YFSETQ. The CDR3 is 14 residues long. In DNA, the CDR3 is TGCGCCAGCAGCTCGGACCTCTCCTACAATGAGCAGTTCTTC. Encoded protein: CASSSDLSYNEQFF.

V usage is TRBV7-9 and J usage is TRBJ2-5, with D unresolved. The germline V and J ends were trimmed by 3 bases and 8 bases, with 10 bases remaining between them. The CDR3 sequence is 12 residues long. CDR1 SEHNR and CDR2 FQNEAQ come from the germline V gene (reference sequence). CDR3 residues: CASSLGSLTQYF. In nucleotides, the CDR3 is TGTGCCAGCAGCTTGGGAAGCCTCACCCAGTACTTC.

The gene calls are TRBV27 and TRBJ2-3; D may be TRBD2 (7 bases). Trimming stripped 1 base from V and 5 bases from J, with 16 bases between. The CDR3 spans 16 residues. The germline V gene has CDR1 MNHEY and CDR2 SMNVEV (reference sequence). Here the CDR3 DNA reads TGTGCCAGCAGTTTATACGGGGGGCGCCCTGGAGATACGCAGTATTTT. Its protein product is CASSLYGGRPGDTQYF.

This clone came up once. The CDR3 loop reads CASSIGTANTEAFF. CDR3 sequence (DNA): TGTGCCAGCAGCATCGGGACAGCGAACACTGAAGCTTTCTTT. The chain is built from TRBV13 and TRBJ1-1; 7 bases fit TRBD1. Per germline, CDR1 PRHDT and CDR2 FYEKMQ (reference sequence). V shed 5 bases, J shed 1 base, and the junction held 4 bases outside the gene matches. CDR3 size: 14 residues.

The chain couples TRBV29-1 to TRBJ1-5; perhaps TRBD1 as D (6 bases). The CDR3 is made up of 16 amino acids. CDR1 SQVTM and CDR2 ANQGSEA come from the germline V gene. CDR3 region: CASASAEGGPHQPQHF. The CDR3 nucleotides read TGCGCGTCCGCCAGCGCCGAAGGGGGTCCCCATCAGCCCCAGCATTTT.

The chain is built from TRBV5-1 and TRBJ1-1; D uncertain. V was cut by 3 bases and J by 2 bases, with 5 bases left in between. Germline lookup yields CDR1 SGHRS and CDR2 YFSETQ. This CDR3 region has 12 residues. CDR3 DNA sequence: TGCGCCAGCAGCTCTCACAACACTGAAGCTTTCTTT. It codes for CASSSHNTEAFF.

The chain joins TRBV7-9 to TRBJ1-4, with D unclear. CDR1 and CDR2 (germline): SEHNR, FQNEAQ (reference sequence). The CDR3 loop spans 16 amino acids. V was pared by 5 bases and J by 3 bases, with 16 bases between. CDR3: CASSRSGSPANEKLFF. CDR3 nucleotide sequence: TGTGCCAGCAGCCGATCGGGCAGCCCAGCTAATGAAAAACTGTTTTTT.

The V call is TRBV5-8, the J call TRBJ2-2; D may match TRBD1 or TRBD2 (5 bases each). The CDR3 contains 14 residues. Germline CDR1 and CDR2: SGHTS and YDEGEE. V lost 6 bases to trimming and J lost 3 bases, with 12 bases between them. CDR3 bases: TGTGCCAGCACCCGGGGCACGGACACCGGGGAGCTGTTTTTT. Residues: CASTRGTDTGELFF.

This rearrangement joins TRBV7-8 to TRBJ2-3, with 11 bases lining up with TRBD1. J lost 5 bases, V lost 2 bases, and 6 bases had no gene match. The CDR3 spans 16 residues. Germline CDR1 and CDR2: SGHVS and FQNEAQ. CDR3 DNA: TGTGCCAGCAGCTTATTCGGGACAGGGGGGATAGATACGCAGTATTTT. This encodes CASSLFGTGGIDTQYF.